This T cell receptor beta chain is drawn from a study of T cells in localized non-small cell lung cancer. Study-wide results and caveats: Adjacent lung exhibited a median of about 50 among the 100 most abundant tumor clones.

Germline V CDR1 and CDR2: SNHLY, FYNNEI. V lost 3 bases and J 8 bases, leaving 14 bases between the germline ends. This CDR3 region has 14 residues. Only one count was recorded for this clone. Its cognate antigen is unknown. The table came from immunoSEQ multiplex PCR; TCRdb's copy has only in-frame clones and leaves some out. Of some 20,000 clones in the sample, approximately 90% were seen once. The receptor comes from a woman aged 35 to 69 with stage I lung adenocarcinoma. The chain has TRBV2 and TRBJ2-4; D remains unclear. Sequenced material: peripheral blood, taken before any cancer treatment. CDR3 in DNA: TGTGCCAGCAGTGAGGGCCCTAATACGTACATTCAGTACTTC. Encoded protein: CASSEGPNTYIQYF.